These 26 T cell receptor beta chains share one sample of origin, sequenced in a study of cytomegalovirus exposure and HLA in healthy donors. PCR amplification relied on 60 Vbeta primers (plus 13 Jbeta primers). Here immunoSEQ multiplex PCR was the method, and the copy in TCRdb shows in-frame clones only, minus some. The data show roughly 140,000 clones, with about 79% seen just once and around 2.4% held by the top ten. The source material was PBMCs. The origin of the receptors is a male donor in good health and CMV-seronegative.

This chain links TRBV19 with TRBJ2-7, with TRBD2 matching 8 bases. Trimming cost V 5 bases and J 0 bases; bases outside gene matches: 3. CDR1 is LNHDA, CDR2 SQIVND, per germline (reference sequence). The CDR3 has 14 amino acids. CDR3 region: CASSGTSGSYEQYF. The DNA of the CDR3 is TGTGCCAGTAGTGGCACTAGCGGCTCCTACGAGCAGTACTTC.

CDR3: CASTVFSGSYEQYF. CDR3 nucleotide sequence: TGTGCCAGCACCGTTTTTAGCGGCTCCTACGAGCAGTACTTC. The chain uses TRBV6-1 and TRBJ2-7, with D maybe TRBD2 (6 bases). Trimming took off 7 bases at V and 0 bases at J, with 13 bases between the two ends. Germline-derived CDR1 and CDR2 are MNHNS and SASEGT. The CDR3 runs 14 residues.

This clone is a singleton in its sample. This chain joins TRBV19 and TRBJ1-2, with D unclear. V dropped 6 bases and J dropped 4 bases, with 12 bases sitting between them. Germline V gives CDR1 LNHDA, CDR2 SQIVND (reference sequence). The length of the CDR3 is 13 residues. The CDR3 DNA reads as TGTGCCAGTAGATACGGGATTGGCTATGGCTACACCTTC. Its translation: CASRYGIGYGYTF.

This chain uses TRBV7-2 with TRBJ2-7; 7 nucleotides line up with TRBD2. CDR3 length: 14 amino acids. Germline CDR1 and CDR2: SGHTA and FQGNSA. J gave up 5 bases and V 4 bases, and 8 bases lay outside the gene matches. CDR3 sequence (DNA): TGTGCCAGCAGCTCCGGACTAGATCCCGACGAGCAGTACTTC. Its translation: CASSSGLDPDEQYF.

The chain joins TRBV6-6 to TRBJ2-3, with a weak D call TRBD2 (5 bases). V was cut by 4 bases and J by 0 bases, with 8 bases left in between. The CDR3 spans 14 residues. Germline V gene lookup returns CDR1 MNHNY and CDR2 SVGAGI (reference sequence). Here the CDR3 DNA reads TGTGCCAGCAGTTTCCAGCGGAGCACAGATACGCAGTATTTT. It encodes CASSFQRSTDTQYF.

This clone was detected only once. J is TRBJ1-3 and V is TRBV11-2; no firm D call. Looked up from germline, CDR1 is SGHAT and CDR2 is FQNNGV. This CDR3 has 16 amino acids. The germline V and J ends were trimmed by 5 bases and 1 base, with 15 bases remaining between them. CDR3 region: CASSPAHTESGNTIYF. CDR3 bases: TGTGCCAGCAGCCCAGCCCACACGGAGTCTGGAAACACCATATATTTT.

J is TRBJ2-2 and V is TRBV4-3, with TRBD2 matching over 7 bases. V lost 0 bases to trimming and J lost 7 bases; unmatched junction nucleotides: 8. Per germline, CDR1 LGHNA and CDR2 YSLEER. This CDR3 contains 16 residues. CDR3 in amino acids: CASSQDAAGRGGELFF. In DNA form, the CDR3 reads TGCGCCAGCAGCCAAGATGCTGCGGGGAGGGGCGGGGAGCTGTTTTTT.

The chain recombines TRBV28 with TRBJ2-7, with TRBD2 identical over 7 bases. CDR3 length: 13 residues. Germline loops: CDR1 MDHEN, CDR2 SYDVKM. The V and J ends lost 6 bases and 0 bases, in that order; junction bases with no gene match: 2. The CDR3 region has the DNA TGTGCCAGCAGGTCTAGCGGCTCCTACGAGCAGTACTTC. Residues: CASRSSGSYEQYF.

The chain carries TRBV29-1 and TRBJ2-1, with 8 bases that match TRBD1. The CDR3 is made up of 15 amino acids. Trimming at V came to 7 bases and at J to 0 bases, leaving 8 bases not matched to a gene. The germline CDR1 and CDR2 sequences are SQVTM and ANQGSEA. CDR3 DNA sequence: TGCAGCGCCAATGGGGACAGGAGCTCCTACAATGAGCAGTTCTTC. Its translation: CSANGDRSSYNEQFF.

CDR3 amino acids: CASSLGIAIQPQHF. The CDR3 DNA reads as TGTGCCAGCAGTTTGGGGATAGCGATTCAGCCCCAGCATTTT. This chain links TRBV27 with TRBJ1-5; D is unclear. The CDR3 sequence is 14 residues long. Germline V CDR1 and CDR2: MNHEY, SMNVEV (reference sequence). V lost 3 bases, J lost 6 bases, and 12 bases lay in between.

This sequence joins TRBV6-6 and TRBJ2-1; 14 positions match TRBD2. Germline trimming cut 4 bases from V and 9 bases from J; bases unmatched to any gene: 5. There are 15 residues in the CDR3. Germline V lookup: CDR1 MNHNY, CDR2 SVGAGI (reference sequence). The DNA of the CDR3 is TGTGCCAGCAGTTCCCCGGGACTAGCGGGGGTTGAGCAGTTCTTC. Translating it yields CASSSPGLAGVEQFF.

This rearrangement joins TRBV11-2 to TRBJ1-2; D may be TRBD1 (5 bases). Trimming left V 0 bases short and J 7 bases short, with 9 bases between. There are 13 residues in the CDR3. Germline V gene lookup returns CDR1 SGHAT and CDR2 FQNNGV. CDR3 coding DNA: TGTGCCAGCAGCTTAGAGGGGCGCGGTGGCTACACCTTC. Encoded protein: CASSLEGRGGYTF.

This chain uses TRBV6-5 with TRBJ1-2; TRBD1 matches at 7 bases. The junction had 6 bases not matched to a gene; V was cut back by 5 bases and J by 6 bases. CDR3 length: 13 residues. Germline CDR1 reads MNHEY; CDR2 reads SVGAGI. The CDR3 region is CASSPRGPDGYTF. The CDR3 DNA sequence: TGTGCCAGCAGTCCGAGGGGGCCGGATGGCTACACCTTC.

This chain connects TRBV9 to TRBJ2-7; a weak D match, TRBD2 (7 bases). The V gene's germline CDR1 is SGDLS and CDR2 YYNGEE. This CDR3 spans 13 amino acids. V was cut by 4 bases and J by 7 bases, with 15 bases left in between. The CDR3 nucleotides read TGTGCCAGCAGCCCCCTGGGAGGGGGGGAGCAGTACTTC. Protein sequence: CASSPLGGGEQYF.

The genes are TRBV7-2 and TRBJ2-7; D gene ambiguous. This CDR3 contains 12 residues. Trimming left V 5 bases short and J 10 bases short, with 15 bases between. Germline V gene data show CDR1 as SGHTA and CDR2 as FQGNSA. This CDR3 reads CASSPARNPQYF. Here the CDR3 DNA reads TGTGCCAGCAGCCCCGCCAGGAATCCTCAGTACTTC.

The V and J genes are TRBV11-2 and TRBJ2-5, with 7 bases identical to TRBD2. The germline CDR1 and CDR2 sequences are SGHAT and FQNNGV. CDR3 length equals 15 residues. Trimming took 4 bases from V and 5 from J; bases not matched to a gene: 10. The CDR3 sequence is CASSSETSWLETQYF. As DNA, the CDR3 is TGTGCCAGCAGCTCGGAGACTAGCTGGTTGGAGACCCAGTACTTC.

The rearrangement uses TRBV4-3 and TRBJ2-3, with 7 nucleotides matching TRBD2. Germline CDR1 LGHNA, CDR2 YSLEER. The trim removed 4 bases at V and 4 bases at J, leaving 8 bases unmatched. The length of the CDR3 is 15 residues. CDR3 protein: CASSPDPGGADTQYF. CDR3 nucleotide sequence: TGCGCCAGCAGCCCGGACCCTGGGGGGGCAGATACGCAGTATTTT.

This chain links TRBV4-1 with TRBJ2-1; 11 nucleotides agree with TRBD1. Trimming took 3 bases from V and 3 from J; bases not matched to a gene: 1. Germline CDR1 MGHRA, CDR2 YSYEKL. CDR3 size: 15 residues. CDR3 sequence (DNA): TGCGCCAGCAGCCAGGGACAGGGGGTCTACAATGAGCAGTTCTTC. Residues: CASSQGQGVYNEQFF.

The CDR3 loop reads CASTGADLTQYF. As DNA, the CDR3 is TGTGCCAGCACAGGGGCTGATTTGACCCAGTACTTC. The genes are TRBV9 and TRBJ2-5; a possible D gene is TRBD1 (6 bases). The length of the CDR3 is 12 residues. Trimming stripped 6 bases from V and 7 bases from J, with 13 bases between. The germline V gene encodes CDR1 SGDLS and CDR2 YYNGEE. The full variable domain, rest sourced from reference TRBV9 and TRBJ2-5, is DSGVTQTPKHLITATGQRVTLRCSPRSGDLSVYWYQQSLDQGLQFLIQYYNGEERAKGNILERFSAQQFPDLHSELNLSSLELGDSALYFCASTGADLTQYFGPGTRLLVL.

The rearrangement links TRBV7-6 to TRBJ2-7; 7 bases fit TRBD1. The germline V gene has CDR1 SGHVS and CDR2 FNYEAQ. Unmatched junction bases numbered 4, after V lost 4 bases and J lost 1 base. CDR3 size: 14 residues. The CDR3 reads CASSSGTESYEQYF. In DNA form, the CDR3 reads TGTGCCAGCAGCTCGGGGACAGAGTCCTACGAGCAGTACTTC.

CDR3 sequence reads: CSASRGYEQYF. Written as DNA, the CDR3 is TGCAGTGCTAGCCGCGGCTACGAGCAGTACTTC. The V and J genes are TRBV20-1 and TRBJ2-5; D uncertain. The J call may be incorrect, as the DNA end agrees better with TRBJ2-7. From germline, CDR1 is DFQATT and CDR2 SNEGSKA (reference sequence). CDR3 size: 11 residues.

This chain connects TRBV18 to TRBJ2-7; the D gene is possibly TRBD2 (7 bases). Trimming removed 6 bases from V and 7 bases from J, with 13 bases in between. Germline V gene lookup returns CDR1 KGHSH and CDR2 LQKENI. The CDR3 runs 12 residues. CDR3 amino acids: CASSRGAREQYF. CDR3 nucleotide sequence: TGTGCCAGCTCCCGGGGGGCCCGGGAGCAGTACTTC. Filled out from reference TRBV18 and TRBJ2-7, the complete variable domain reads NAGVMQNPRHLVRRRGQEARLRCSPMKGHSHVYWYRQLPEEGLKFMVYLQKENIIDESGMPKERFSAEFPKEGPSILRIQQVVRGDSAAYFCASSRGAREQYFGPGTRLTVT.

This chain joins TRBV15 and TRBJ2-5; 10 bases agree with TRBD1. This CDR3 comprises 16 residues. V shed 5 bases, J shed 0 bases, and the junction held 6 bases outside the gene matches. Looked up from germline, CDR1 is LNHNV and CDR2 is YYDKDF (reference sequence). The CDR3 reads CATSWGDRGYQETQYF. CDR3 nucleotide sequence: TGTGCCACCAGCTGGGGGGACAGGGGTTACCAAGAGACCCAGTACTTC.

This rearrangement joins TRBV5-8 to TRBJ2-1; D not resolved. Germline loops: CDR1 SGHTS, CDR2 YDEGEE. The CDR3 has 13 amino acids. The V gene lost 0 bases and the J gene lost 10 bases, with 11 bases spanning the gap. CDR3 residues: CASSLGAQPEQFF. Written as DNA, the CDR3 is TGTGCCAGCAGCTTGGGGGCCCAGCCAGAGCAGTTCTTC. The variable domain in full, completed from reference TRBV5-8 and TRBJ2-1, reads EAGVTQSPTHLIKTRGQQATLRCSPISGHTSVYWYQQALGLGLQFLLWYDEGEERNRGNFPPRFSGRQFPNYSSELNVNALELEDSALYLCASSLGAQPEQFFGPGTRLTVL.

This clone was seen once. V usage is TRBV12-5 and J usage is TRBJ2-1; 11 bases align to TRBD2. The CDR3 sequence is 17 residues long. From germline, CDR1 is LGHNT and CDR2 FRNRAP. V shed 0 bases and J 7 bases; nucleotides not matched to a gene: 8. The CDR3 loop is CASGLVLTSGGINEQFF. The CDR3 region has the DNA TGTGCTAGTGGTTTGGTTCTAACTAGCGGGGGCATAAATGAGCAGTTCTTC.

The CDR3, as DNA: TGTGCCTGGAGTCGGCTGGGGGGGCAGGGTCAGCCCCAGCATTTT. Translating gives CAWSRLGGQGQPQHF. The chain joins TRBV30 to TRBJ1-5; D is perhaps TRBD1 (6 bases). Germline-derived CDR1 and CDR2 are GTSNPN and SVGIG (reference sequence). Trimming stripped 2 bases from V and 6 bases from J, with 17 bases between. CDR3 length equals 15 residues.